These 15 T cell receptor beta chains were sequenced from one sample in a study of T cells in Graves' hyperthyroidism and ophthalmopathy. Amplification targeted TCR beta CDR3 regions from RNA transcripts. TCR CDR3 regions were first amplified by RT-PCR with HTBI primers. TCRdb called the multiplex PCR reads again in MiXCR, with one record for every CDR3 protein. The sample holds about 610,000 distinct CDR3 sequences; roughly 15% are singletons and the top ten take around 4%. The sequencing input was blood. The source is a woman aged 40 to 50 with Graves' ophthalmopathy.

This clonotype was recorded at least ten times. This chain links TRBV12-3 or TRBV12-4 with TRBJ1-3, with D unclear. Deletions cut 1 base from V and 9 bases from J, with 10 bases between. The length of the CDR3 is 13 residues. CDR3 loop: CASSLDEGSTIYF. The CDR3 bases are TGTGCCAGCAGTTTAGATGAGGGATCCACCATATATTTT.

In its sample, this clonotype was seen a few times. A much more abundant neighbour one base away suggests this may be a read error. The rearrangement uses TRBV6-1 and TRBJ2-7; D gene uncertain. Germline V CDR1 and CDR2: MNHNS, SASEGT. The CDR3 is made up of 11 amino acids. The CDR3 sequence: CATSEDYEQYF. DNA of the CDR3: TGTGCCACCAGTGAAGACTACGAGCAGTACTTC.

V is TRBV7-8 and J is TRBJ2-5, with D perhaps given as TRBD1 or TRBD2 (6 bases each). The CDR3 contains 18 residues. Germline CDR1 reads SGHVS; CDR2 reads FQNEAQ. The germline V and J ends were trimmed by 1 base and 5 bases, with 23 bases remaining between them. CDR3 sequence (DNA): TGTGCCAGCAGCTTAGTGGGGGCCCGCGCAGGTGGAGGGGAGACCCAGTACTTC. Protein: CASSLVGARAGGGETQYF. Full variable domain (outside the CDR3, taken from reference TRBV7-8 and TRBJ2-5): GAGVSQSPRYKVAKRGQDVALRCDPISGHVSLFWYQQALGQGPEFLTYFQNEAQLDKSGLPSDRFFAERPEGSVSTLKIQRTQQEDSAVYLCASSLVGARAGGGETQYFGPGTRLLVL.

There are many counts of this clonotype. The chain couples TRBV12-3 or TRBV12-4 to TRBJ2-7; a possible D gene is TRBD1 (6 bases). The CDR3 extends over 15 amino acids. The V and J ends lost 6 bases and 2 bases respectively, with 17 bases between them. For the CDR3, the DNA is TGTGCCAGCAGCCAAACAGGGAAGAGCCCCTACGAGCAGTACTTC. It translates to CASSQTGKSPYEQYF.

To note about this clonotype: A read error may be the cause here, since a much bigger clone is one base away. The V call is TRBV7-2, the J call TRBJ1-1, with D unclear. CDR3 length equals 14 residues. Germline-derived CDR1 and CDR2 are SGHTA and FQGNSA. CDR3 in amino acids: CACSLDISYFEAFF. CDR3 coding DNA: TGTGCCTGCAGCTTAGACATTAGTTATTTTGAAGCTTTCTTT.

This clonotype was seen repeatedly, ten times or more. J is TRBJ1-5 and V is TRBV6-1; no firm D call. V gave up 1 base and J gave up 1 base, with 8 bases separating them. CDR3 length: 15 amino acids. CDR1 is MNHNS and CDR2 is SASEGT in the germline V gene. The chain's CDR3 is CASSEGTWSNQPQHF. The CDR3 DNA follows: TGTGCCAGCAGTGAAGGGACCTGGAGCAATCAGCCCCAGCATTTT.

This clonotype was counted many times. Here the CDR3 DNA reads TGTGCCAGTGCAATGGGGTTAAGGGGCAATCAGCCCCAGCATTTT. The encoded protein is CASAMGLRGNQPQHF. The chain employs TRBV7-9 and TRBJ1-5, with unresolved D. The V end lost 9 bases, the J end lost 2 bases, and 17 bases lay between the germline ends. The CDR3 loop spans 15 amino acids. Germline CDR1 reads SEHNR; CDR2 reads FQNEAQ (reference sequence). Combining the CDR3 with reference TRBV7-9 and TRBJ1-5 gives the whole variable domain DTGVSQNPRHKITKRGQNVTFRCDPISEHNRLYWYRQTLGQGPEFLTYFQNEAQLEKSRLLSDRFSAERPKGSFSTLEIQRTEQGDSAMYLCASAMGLRGNQPQHFGDGTRLSIL.

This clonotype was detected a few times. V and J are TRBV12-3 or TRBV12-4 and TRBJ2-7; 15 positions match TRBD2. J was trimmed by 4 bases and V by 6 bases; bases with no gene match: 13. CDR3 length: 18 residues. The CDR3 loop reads CASSPGLAGGVLGYEQYF. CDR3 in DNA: TGTGCCAGCAGCCCGGGACTAGCGGGAGGTGTCCTGGGATACGAGCAGTACTTC.

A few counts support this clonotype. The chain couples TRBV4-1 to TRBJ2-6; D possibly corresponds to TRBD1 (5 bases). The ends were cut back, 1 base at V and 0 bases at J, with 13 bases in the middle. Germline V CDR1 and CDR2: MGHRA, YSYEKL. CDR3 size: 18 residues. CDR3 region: CASSQAAGIYSGANVLTF. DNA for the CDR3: TGCGCCAGCAGCCAAGCGGCAGGGATATACTCTGGGGCCAACGTCCTGACTTTC.

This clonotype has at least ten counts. The CDR3 here is CATSDPSGTPQETQYF. CDR3 in DNA: TGTGCCACCAGTGATCCCTCGGGGACACCTCAAGAGACCCAGTACTTC. This chain links TRBV24-1 with TRBJ2-5, with D perhaps matching TRBD1 (6 bases). The CDR3 is 16 residues long. Deletions cut 3 bases from V and 2 bases from J, with 15 bases between. From germline, CDR1 is KGHDR and CDR2 SFDVKD.

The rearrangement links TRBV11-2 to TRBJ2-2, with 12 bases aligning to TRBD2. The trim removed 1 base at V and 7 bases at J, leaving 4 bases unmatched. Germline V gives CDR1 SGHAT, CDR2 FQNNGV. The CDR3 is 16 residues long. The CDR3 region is CASSLGVTSGSGELFF. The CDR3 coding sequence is TGTGCCAGCAGCTTAGGTGTGACTAGCGGGAGCGGGGAGCTGTTTTTT.

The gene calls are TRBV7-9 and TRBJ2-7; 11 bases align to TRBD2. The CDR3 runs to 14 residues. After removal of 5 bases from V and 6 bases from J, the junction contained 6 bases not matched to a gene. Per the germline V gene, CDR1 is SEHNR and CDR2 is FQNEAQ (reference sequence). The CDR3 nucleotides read TGTGCCAGCAGCAACCCGGGACTAGCGGCCGAGCAGTACTTC. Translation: CASSNPGLAAEQYF.

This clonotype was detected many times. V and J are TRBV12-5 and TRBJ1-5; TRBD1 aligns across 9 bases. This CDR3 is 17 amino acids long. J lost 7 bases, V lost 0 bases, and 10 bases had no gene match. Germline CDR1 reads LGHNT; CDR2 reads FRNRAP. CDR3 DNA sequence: TGTGCTAGTGGTTTGGTACAAGACAGGGGGGTATCCCAGCCCCAGCATTTT. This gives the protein CASGLVQDRGVSQPQHF. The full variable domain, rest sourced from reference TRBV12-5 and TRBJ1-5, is DARVTQTPRHKVTEMGQEVTMRCQPILGHNTVFWYRQTMMQGLELLAYFRNRAPLDDSGMPKDRFSAEMPDATLATLKIQPSEPRDSAVYFCASGLVQDRGVSQPQHFGDGTRLSIL.

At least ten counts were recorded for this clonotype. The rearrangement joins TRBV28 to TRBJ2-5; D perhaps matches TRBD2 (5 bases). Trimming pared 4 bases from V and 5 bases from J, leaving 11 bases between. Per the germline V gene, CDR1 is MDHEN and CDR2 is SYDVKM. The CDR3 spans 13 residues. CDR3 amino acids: CASSSRVRETQYF. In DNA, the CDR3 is TGTGCCAGCAGTTCGCGGGTCAGGGAGACCCAGTACTTC. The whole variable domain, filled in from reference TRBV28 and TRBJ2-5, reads DVKVTQSSRYLVKRTGEKVFLECVQDMDHENMFWYRQDPGLGLRLIYFSYDVKMKEKGDIPEGYSVSREKKERFSLILESASTNQTSMYLCASSSRVRETQYFGPGTRLLVL.

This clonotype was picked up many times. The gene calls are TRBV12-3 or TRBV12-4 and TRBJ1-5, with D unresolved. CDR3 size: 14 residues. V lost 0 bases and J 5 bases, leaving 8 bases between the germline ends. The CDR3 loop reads CASSLAQEDQPQHF. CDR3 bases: TGTGCCAGCAGTTTAGCCCAGGAGGATCAGCCCCAGCATTTT.